This TCR beta chain was captured in a study of T-cell reconstitution after alpha-beta-depleted transplantation in children. This clonotype has at least ten counts. The antigen is not known. The CDR3 length is 15 residues. Germline V gives CDR1 DFQATT, CDR2 SNEGSKA (reference sequence). Trimming stripped 1 base from V and 2 bases from J, with 11 bases between. Using unique molecular identifiers, the investigators prepared the TCRbeta library. Each CDR3 protein is one row after TCRdb ran MiXCR on the PCR reads. The table lists 120,000 to 150,000 distinct CDR3 sequences, 8.8% of them singletons. General observations from the study: T-cell counts and diversity at one year post-transplant came mainly from newly produced T cells. Approximately two months post-transplant, alpha-beta T cells reportedly originated from several hundred expanded graft clones. Surviving recipient cells, namely T cells and thymic progenitors, were the source of high day-60 TCRbeta diversity in some patients.

This specimen was PBMCs, mostly from graft donor cells, taken 180 days after TCRalphabeta/CD19-depleted stem cell transplant. The origin of this receptor is a female patient aged 2-10 years who had a stem cell transplant for congenital amegakaryocytic thrombocytopenia, so the T cells may come from the graft donor. The rearrangement links TRBV20-1 to TRBJ2-2; weak D call: TRBD1 (6 bases). CDR3: CSARARTANTGELFF. DNA of the CDR3: TGCAGTGCTAGAGCGAGGACAGCTAACACCGGGGAGCTGTTTTTT.